The present T cell receptor (beta chain) was sequenced within a study of blood T cell repertoires in COVID-19. Study background: Sources were T cells, B-cell-depleted T cells, or PBMCs; the material itself was cDNA or gDNA.

There are 15 residues in the CDR3. Losses at the gene ends were 3 bases for V and 0 bases for J; bases not matched to a gene: 2. The germline V gene has CDR1 KGHSH and CDR2 LQKENI. Enrollment of patients from Seattle took place during active infection, with longitudinal follow-up. Clones were read by immunoSEQ multiplex PCR, and TCRdb kept only the in-frame ones, dropping some. The sample contains 200,000 or so clones, approximately 90% of which appear only once. The sample taken for sequencing was peripheral blood. The TCR originated in a man aged 50 to 60 with COVID-19, enrolled during active disease. The rearrangement links TRBV18 to TRBJ2-1; 7 bases agree with TRBD2. The DNA for the CDR3 is TGTGCCAGCTCACCCGCGGGAGCCTCCTACAATGAGCAGTTCTTC. As protein: CASSPAGASYNEQFF. The full variable domain, completed using reference TRBV18 and TRBJ2-1, is NAGVMQNPRHLVRRRGQEARLRCSPMKGHSHVYWYRQLPEEGLKFMVYLQKENIIDESGMPKERFSAEFPKEGPSILRIQQVVRGDSAAYFCASSPAGASYNEQFFGPGTRLTVL.